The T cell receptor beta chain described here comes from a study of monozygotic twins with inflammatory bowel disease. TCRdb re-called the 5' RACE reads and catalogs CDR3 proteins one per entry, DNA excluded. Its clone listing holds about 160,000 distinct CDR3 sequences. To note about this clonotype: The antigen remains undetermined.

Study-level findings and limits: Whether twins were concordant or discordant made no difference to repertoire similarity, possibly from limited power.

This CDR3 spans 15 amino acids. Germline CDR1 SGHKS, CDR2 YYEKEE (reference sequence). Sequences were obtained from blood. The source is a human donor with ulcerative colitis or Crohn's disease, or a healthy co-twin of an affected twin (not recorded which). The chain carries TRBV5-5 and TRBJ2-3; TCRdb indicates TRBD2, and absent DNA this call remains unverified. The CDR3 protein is CASSPIAGAIDTQYF.